This T cell receptor (beta chain) was identified in a study of T cell clonality in common variable immunodeficiency. This clone was counted many times. Its antigen is currently unknown. Read data end 3 residues before the CDR3 end; the end is taken from the germline J gene. Only in-frame clones appear in the TCRdb table, and some are missing; sequencing was by immunoSEQ multiplex PCR. Observed are 40,000 to 50,000 clones, no singletons, with the top ten taking around 6%. Study-level points and caveats: In common variable immunodeficiency, TCR beta chains reportedly carried fewer deletions and N-nucleotide insertions.

The ends lost 7 bases at V and 1 base at J; junction bases unmatched: 9. CDR1 and CDR2 from the germline V gene are SGHDT and YYEEEE. The CDR3 totals 15 residues. Sequenced: peripheral blood mononuclear cells. The TCR comes from a human donor with common variable immunodeficiency. This chain uses TRBV5-6 with TRBJ2-3; 7 bases agree with TRBD1. The sequenced part of the CDR3 DNA is TGTGCCAGCTTTAGGGGGCTAGTTGGCACAGATACG. The encoded protein is CASFRGLVGTDT. The entire CDR3 sequence reads CASFRGLVGTDTQYF.